Shown below are 8 T cell receptor beta chains from a single sample sequenced in a study of T cell clonotyping in hematopoietic cell transplantation. Here immunoSEQ multiplex PCR was the method, and the copy in TCRdb shows in-frame clones only, minus some. The table has 30,000 to 45,000 clones, 80% to 90% seen once; the top ten hold about 2.1%. The source material was peripheral blood mononuclear cells. Receptors were obtained from a woman between 40 and 50 years old in good health. Some clones in this sample may be carry-over from other donors' samples.

This chain joins TRBV9 and TRBJ2-3; the D gene is possibly TRBD1 (6 bases). CDR3 length equals 16 residues. V lost 4 bases and J lost 2, with 17 bases in between. From germline, CDR1 is SGDLS and CDR2 YYNGEE. In DNA form, the CDR3 reads TGTGCCAGCAGCCTTTGGACAGTGCCAGTCACAGATACGCAGTATTTT. This codes for CASSLWTVPVTDTQYF.

This clone was observed a single time. The chain joins TRBV4-1 to TRBJ2-2; no reliable D call. Deletions cut 0 bases from V and 4 bases from J, with 6 bases between. Germline V lookup: CDR1 MGHRA, CDR2 YSYEKL. The CDR3 totals 14 residues. CDR3 in amino acids: CASSQEYSTGELFF. The CDR3 DNA is TGCGCCAGCAGCCAAGAGTACAGCACCGGGGAGCTGTTTTTT.

This chain joins TRBV2 and TRBJ2-2, with D perhaps given as TRBD1 or TRBD2 (7 bases each). Trimming left V 9 bases short and J 5 bases short, with 19 bases between. Germline values: CDR1 SNHLY, CDR2 FYNNEI. There are 15 residues in the CDR3. The DNA of the CDR3 is TGTGCCAGTCAGGGGGAGAGGGAGGGAACCGGGGAGCTGTTTTTT. As protein: CASQGEREGTGELFF. Combining the CDR3 with reference TRBV2 and TRBJ2-2 gives the whole variable domain EPEVTQTPSHQVTQMGQEVILRCVPISNHLYFYWYRQILGQKVEFLVSFYNNEISEKSEIFDDQFSVERPDGSNFTLKIRSTKLEDSAMYFCASQGEREGTGELFFGEGSRLTVL.

This clone showed up just once. The rearrangement uses TRBV18 and TRBJ2-7; possibly TRBD1 for D (5 bases). The V gene lost 1 base and the J gene lost 3 bases, with 13 bases spanning the gap. The CDR3 loop spans 15 amino acids. The germline V gene encodes CDR1 KGHSH and CDR2 LQKENI. CDR3 DNA sequence: TGTGCCAGCTCACCACTAGGACAAACGCACTACGAGCAGTACTTC. As protein: CASSPLGQTHYEQYF.

The sample holds one count of this clone. A junction end diverges from the germline sequence, so it may reflect a read error. This chain links TRBV7-2 with TRBJ2-3, with a possible D match to TRBD2 (5 bases). The CDR3 extends over 15 amino acids. Germline values: CDR1 SGHTA, CDR2 FQGNSA. CDR3 bases: TGTGCCACCAGCGAGGGAGCGGCTAGCACAGATACGCAGTATTTT. Its translation is CATSEGAASTDTQYF.

The CDR3 protein is CASIRDEHGEQYF. CDR3 nucleotides: TGTGCCAGCATTAGAGACGAACATGGGGAGCAGTACTTC. The chain couples TRBV2 to TRBJ2-7; D gene unclear. The germline V gene has CDR1 SNHLY and CDR2 FYNNEI. The CDR3 totals 13 residues. The V end lost 7 bases, the J end lost 7 bases, and 17 bases lay between the germline ends. Drawing the rest from reference TRBV2 and TRBJ2-7, the complete variable domain is EPEVTQTPSHQVTQMGQEVILRCVPISNHLYFYWYRQILGQKVEFLVSFYNNEISEKSEIFDDQFSVERPDGSNFTLKIRSTKLEDSAMYFCASIRDEHGEQYFGPGTRLTVT.

This sequence joins TRBV2 and TRBJ2-1, with D possibly being TRBD2 (6 bases). The CDR3 extends over 15 amino acids. V was shortened by 2 bases and J by 2 bases, with 10 bases between the two germline ends. From germline, CDR1 is SNHLY and CDR2 FYNNEI. The CDR3 region is CASSERLAAYNEQFF. The CDR3 DNA follows: TGTGCCAGCAGTGAACGATTAGCGGCCTACAATGAGCAGTTCTTC. The whole variable domain, filled in from reference TRBV2 and TRBJ2-1, reads EPEVTQTPSHQVTQMGQEVILRCVPISNHLYFYWYRQILGQKVEFLVSFYNNEISEKSEIFDDQFSVERPDGSNFTLKIRSTKLEDSAMYFCASSERLAAYNEQFFGPGTRLTVL.

The chain is built from TRBV27 and TRBJ2-7; 8 nucleotides match TRBD2. The CDR3 has 13 amino acids. The junction had 5 bases not matched to a gene; V was cut back by 6 bases and J by 4 bases. Germline assignment: CDR1 MNHEY and CDR2 SMNVEV (reference sequence). The CDR3 region has the DNA TGTGCCAGCAGCCGGACTAGCTCTTACGAGCAGTACTTC. This gives the protein CASSRTSSYEQYF.